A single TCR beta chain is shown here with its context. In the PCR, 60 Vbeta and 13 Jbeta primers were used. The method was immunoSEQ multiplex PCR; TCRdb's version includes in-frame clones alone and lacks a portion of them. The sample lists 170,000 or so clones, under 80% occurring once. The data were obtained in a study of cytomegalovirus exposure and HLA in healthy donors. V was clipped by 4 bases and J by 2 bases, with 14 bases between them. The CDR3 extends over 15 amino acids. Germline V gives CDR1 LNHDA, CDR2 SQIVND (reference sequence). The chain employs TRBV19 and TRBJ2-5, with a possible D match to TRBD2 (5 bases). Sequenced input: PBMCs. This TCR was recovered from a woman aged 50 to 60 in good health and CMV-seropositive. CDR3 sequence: CASSTPDWNQETQYF. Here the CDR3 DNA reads TGTGCCAGTAGTACCCCGGACTGGAATCAAGAGACCCAGTACTTC.